The 15 T cell receptor beta chains below all came from one sample that was sequenced in a study of CD8+ T cells in alopecia areata. Once RNA had been extracted, it was reverse transcribed into cDNA to act as the sequencing template. Produced via immunoSEQ multiplex PCR; TCRdb's table is partial and in-frame only. The sample holds around 120,000 clones, roughly 50% seen once. The sample was NKG2D-low CD8+ T cells sorted from blood. The receptors originated from a human donor with alopecia areata.

This clone came up a few times. V usage is TRBV27 and J usage is TRBJ1-6; possibly TRBD1 for D (6 bases). The V and J ends lost 6 bases and 9 bases respectively, with 15 bases between them. CDR3 size: 14 residues. The germline V gene has CDR1 MNHEY and CDR2 SMNVEV (reference sequence). The DNA for the CDR3 is TGTGCCAGCAGATCAGGGGTCGGGATTTCACCCCTCCACTTT. This gives the protein CASRSGVGISPLHF.

V usage is TRBV4-1 and J usage is TRBJ2-2, with D unresolved. CDR1 is MGHRA and CDR2 is YSYEKL in the germline V gene. The CDR3 consists of 13 residues. V lost 1 base, J lost 9 bases, and 9 bases lay in between. The CDR3 DNA reads as TGCGCCAGCAGCCAAGTGGAGAGGCGGGAGCTGTTTTTT. Its protein is CASSQVERRELFF.

This clone was recorded only once. V and J are TRBV4-1 and TRBJ2-1; 12 bases map to TRBD2. Germline V gives CDR1 MGHRA, CDR2 YSYEKL. The ends lost 2 bases at V and 6 bases at J; junction bases unmatched: 2. The CDR3 has 15 residues. The CDR3 sequence: CASSQLAGGSNEQFF. In DNA form, the CDR3 reads TGCGCCAGCAGCCAACTAGCGGGGGGGAGCAATGAGCAGTTCTTC.

This chain links TRBV30 with TRBJ2-7; D is unclear. The CDR3 is made up of 13 amino acids. V was clipped by 0 bases and J by 6 bases, with 12 bases between them. From germline, CDR1 is GTSNPN and CDR2 SVGIG (reference sequence). The CDR3 reads CAWSVLTVAEQYF. In nucleotides, the CDR3 is TGTGCCTGGAGTGTACTTACGGTCGCCGAGCAGTACTTC.

The chain uses TRBV11-2 and TRBJ2-7; possibly TRBD2 for D (7 bases). Germline V lookup: CDR1 SGHAT, CDR2 FQNNGV. Trimming removed 8 bases at V and 2 bases at J, with 13 bases between. This CDR3 is 13 amino acids long. CDR3: CASAGAPTYEQYF. The CDR3 DNA is TGTGCCAGCGCGGGGGCCCCCACCTACGAGCAGTACTTC.

Note on this clone: Other DNA variants within this sample encode the same CDR3. This chain uses TRBV4-1 with TRBJ1-2; no clear D. This CDR3 has 12 amino acids. The V end lost 1 base, the J end lost 4 bases, and 4 bases lay between the germline ends. Germline assignment: CDR1 MGHRA and CDR2 YSYEKL. CDR3 region: CASSQGTYGYTF. CDR3 nucleotides: TGCGCCAGCAGCCAAGGTACCTATGGCTACACCTTC.

The rearrangement links TRBV2 to TRBJ2-3; 7 bases map to TRBD2. The germline gives CDR1 SNHLY, CDR2 FYNNEI. This CDR3 is 16 amino acids long. The ends lost 3 bases at V and 2 bases at J; junction bases unmatched: 8. The CDR3 sequence: CASSDAPSGTTDTQYF. The CDR3 nucleotides read TGTGCCAGCAGTGATGCTCCTAGCGGAACCACAGATACGCAGTATTTT.

The chain uses TRBV14 and TRBJ2-2; 8 bases are shared with TRBD1. The CDR3 spans 17 residues. CDR1 SGHDN and CDR2 FVKESK come from the germline V gene. Unmatched junction bases numbered 11, after V lost 4 bases and J lost 4 bases. The CDR3 here is CASSPQGGSPSTGELFF. The CDR3 DNA is TGTGCCAGCAGCCCACAGGGGGGTTCACCTTCCACCGGGGAGCTGTTTTTT.

This chain joins TRBV29-1 and TRBJ2-3; TRBD2 agrees at 7 bases. The CDR3 is 16 residues long. From germline, CDR1 is SQVTM and CDR2 ANQGSEA. Unmatched junction bases numbered 8, after V lost 0 bases and J lost 2 bases. The CDR3 spells CSVEDLGGGYTDTQYF. CDR3 DNA: TGCAGCGTTGAAGATCTTGGCGGGGGATACACAGATACGCAGTATTTT.

In this sample, this clone turned up once. The gene calls are TRBV29-1 and TRBJ2-7, with D possibly matching TRBD1 (6 bases). The CDR3 sequence is 15 residues long. The germline gives CDR1 SQVTM, CDR2 ANQGSEA. Trimming took off 0 bases at V and 3 bases at J, with 15 bases between the two ends. The CDR3 loop is CSVEDLSRGSYEQYF. DNA of the CDR3: TGCAGCGTTGAAGATTTATCCAGGGGTAGCTACGAGCAGTACTTC.

The chain has TRBV28 and TRBJ2-5; D gene unclear. The V and J ends lost 5 bases and 2 bases respectively, with 9 bases between them. Germline CDR1 and CDR2: MDHEN and SYDVKM. The CDR3 extends over 13 amino acids. CDR3 region: CASSGEDQETQYF. The CDR3, as DNA: TGTGCCAGCAGTGGGGAAGATCAAGAGACCCAGTACTTC. Based on the CDR3 plus reference TRBV28 and TRBJ2-5, the full variable domain is DVKVTQSSRYLVKRTGEKVFLECVQDMDHENMFWYRQDPGLGLRLIYFSYDVKMKEKGDIPEGYSVSREKKERFSLILESASTNQTSMYLCASSGEDQETQYFGPGTRLLVL.

This clone was seen a handful of times. The V and J genes are TRBV29-1 and TRBJ2-1; 7 bases are shared with TRBD1. V lost 7 bases, J lost 8 bases, and 2 bases stayed unmatched. The CDR3 runs 10 residues. Germline loops: CDR1 SQVTM, CDR2 ANQGSEA. CDR3 in DNA: TGCAGCGCCGGGACAGATGAGCAGTTCTTC. This codes for CSAGTDEQFF.

The sample holds a few counts of this clone. The genes are TRBV14 and TRBJ2-7, with D uncertain. CDR3 length equals 12 residues. V was pared by 2 bases and J by 5 bases, with 7 bases between. Germline CDR1 reads SGHDN; CDR2 reads FVKESK. CDR3 nucleotide sequence: TGTGCCAGCAGCCAAAGCTTGGACGAGCAGTACTTC. Encoded protein: CASSQSLDEQYF.

This rearrangement joins TRBV29-1 to TRBJ2-1; TRBD2 aligns across 7 bases. Germline V CDR1 and CDR2: SQVTM, ANQGSEA. This CDR3 has 13 amino acids. V was pared by 8 bases and J by 3 bases, with 7 bases of the junction left unmatched. The chain's CDR3 is CSIRTGGYNEQFF. The CDR3 DNA follows: TGCAGCATAAGGACGGGAGGCTACAATGAGCAGTTCTTC.

This clone was counted a few times. The genes are TRBV29-1 and TRBJ2-2; the D gene is possibly TRBD2 (6 bases). The CDR3 consists of 14 residues. Germline lookup yields CDR1 SQVTM and CDR2 ANQGSEA. V dropped 5 bases and J dropped 3 bases, with 13 bases sitting between them. DNA for the CDR3: TGCAGCGTTCCTAGCGCCGGGGACACCGGGGAGCTGTTTTTT. It yields the protein CSVPSAGDTGELFF.